Following are 6 T cell receptor beta chains from one sample sequenced in a study of T-cell reconstitution after alpha-beta-depleted transplantation in children. Researchers prepared the TCRbeta library using unique molecular identifiers, the study reports. TCRdb fed the PCR reads into MiXCR, producing one record per CDR3 protein. The table has some 76,000 distinct CDR3 sequences, approximately 11% seen once. The sample in question was PBMCs, obtained before TCRalphabeta/CD19-depleted stem cell transplant. These receptors were taken from a boy between 10 and 17 years old with acute myeloid leukemia, due to receive a stem cell transplant.

This clonotype came up many times. The chain links TRBV5-1 to TRBJ2-7; 8 nucleotides line up with TRBD2. V lost 4 bases to trimming and J lost 2 bases; unmatched junction nucleotides: 8. CDR3 length: 15 residues. In germline, CDR1 is SGHRS, CDR2 YFSETQ. CDR3 amino acids: CASSPPGGVAYEQYF. CDR3 bases: TGCGCCAGCAGCCCTCCCGGGGGGGTCGCCTACGAGCAGTACTTC.

This clonotype appeared many times. The rearrangement uses TRBV4-2 and TRBJ2-1; D call uncertain. The germline gives CDR1 LGHNA, CDR2 YNFKEQ. Trimming removed 0 bases at V and 7 bases at J, with 16 bases between. The CDR3 runs to 16 residues. DNA for the CDR3: TGTGCCAGCAGCCAAGAGTTTGAACTCCCGCAGAATGAGCAGTTCTTC. Amino acids: CASSQEFELPQNEQFF.

This clonotype occurred many times. The chain couples TRBV29-1 to TRBJ2-5; 7 bases fit TRBD1. There are 13 residues in the CDR3. The trim removed 4 bases at V and 2 bases at J, leaving 4 bases unmatched. Germline V CDR1 and CDR2: SQVTM, ANQGSEA. The CDR3 sequence: CSVGVRGQETQYF. Here the CDR3 DNA reads TGCAGCGTTGGGGTCAGGGGGCAAGAGACCCAGTACTTC.

This clonotype was seen at least ten times. The rearrangement links TRBV5-1 to TRBJ2-5; 11 bases align to TRBD2. With V trimmed by 3 bases and J by 5 bases, 12 bases remained unmatched. This CDR3 contains 17 residues. Germline V gene data show CDR1 as SGHRS and CDR2 as YFSETQ. CDR3 bases: TGCGCCAGCAGCTCCCCGGGACTAGCGGCCCGGGGGGAGACCCAGTACTTC. This gives the protein CASSSPGLAARGETQYF.

Note on this clonotype: Since a much larger clone is just one base distant, this may be a read error. The chain is built from TRBV5-1 and TRBJ2-2; 8 bases fit TRBD2. The CDR3 totals 16 residues. Trimming removed 1 base from V and 4 bases from J; junction bases left unmatched: 6. In germline, CDR1 is SGHRS, CDR2 YFSETQ. This CDR3 is CASSLRAGGPTGELFF. CDR3 coding DNA: TGCGCCAGCAGCTTGAGGGCGGGAGGTCCCACCGGGGAGCTGTTTTTT.

In this sample, this clonotype turned up many times. The V gene is TRBV28, the J gene TRBJ1-1, with D unresolved. Germline V gene lookup returns CDR1 MDHEN and CDR2 SYDVKM. This CDR3 comprises 11 residues. Trimming removed 5 bases from V and 11 bases from J, with 12 bases in between. The CDR3 DNA reads as TGTGCCAGCAGTCCCAGGCTCGGGGCTTTCTTT. This sequence encodes CASSPRLGAFF.